Shown below are 20 T cell receptor beta chains from a single sample sequenced in a study of vaccination and CD4 T cells after COVID-19. With the Oncomine TCR Beta short-read assay, DNA from cultured CD4+ T cells was sequenced. TCRdb processed the PCR reads anew with MiXCR; each CDR3 protein has one entry. This table has approximately 15,000 distinct CDR3 sequences, 50% to 70% appearing once. Described treatment: approximately nine-day PBMC culture with coronavirus spike peptide pools or control peptides (ViraFEST assay). Antigens for these TCRs are unknown. This material consisted of CD4+ T cells from blood, cultured in vitro, taken after SARS-CoV-2 vaccination. All receptors derive from a human donor who had recovered from COVID-19.

This clonotype was picked up a small number of times. J is TRBJ1-5 and V is TRBV20-1, with D possibly being TRBD1 (5 bases). CDR3 size: 16 residues. V was trimmed by 2 bases and J by 8 bases, leaving 22 bases between them. Germline V gene sequence: CDR1 DFQATT, CDR2 SNEGSKA (reference sequence). CDR3: CSARKPLGTSTEPQHF. In DNA form, the CDR3 reads TGCAGTGCTAGAAAACCGTTAGGGACCTCGACGGAGCCCCAGCATTTT.

The chain carries TRBV20-1 and TRBJ1-3; D is unresolved. CDR1 and CDR2 (germline): DFQATT, SNEGSKA (reference sequence). The CDR3 has 15 amino acids. Trimming cost V 3 bases and J 0 bases, with 12 bases left between them. This CDR3 is CSARSGRSSGNTIYF. The DNA for the CDR3 is TGCAGTGCTAGGAGCGGACGGAGCTCTGGAAACACCATATATTTT.

J is TRBJ2-1 and V is TRBV27, with 10 positions matching TRBD1. Losses at the gene ends were 3 bases for V and 5 bases for J; bases not matched to a gene: 16. CDR3 length equals 19 residues. The germline V gene encodes CDR1 MNHEY and CDR2 SMNVEV (reference sequence). The CDR3 nucleotides read TGTGCCAGCAGTTTTCTCACTCTTCTCGGGACAGGGGACCACAATGAGCAGTTCTTC. Its protein product is CASSFLTLLGTGDHNEQFF.

The CDR3: CASSLAGQGTNTEAFF. The CDR3 nucleotides are TGTGCCAGCAGCTTGGCGGGACAGGGAACGAACACTGAAGCTTTCTTT. V and J are TRBV5-6 and TRBJ1-1; 9 bases are shared with TRBD1. CDR1 and CDR2 from the germline V gene are SGHDT and YYEEEE. Trimming took 0 bases from V and 1 from J; bases not matched to a gene: 4. The CDR3 covers 16 residues.

This clonotype was picked up one time. The chain links TRBV7-2 to TRBJ2-5, with D possibly TRBD1 on 6 matching bases. The germline V gene has CDR1 SGHTA and CDR2 FQGNSA. The ends were cut back, 5 bases at V and 3 bases at J, with 16 bases in the middle. The CDR3 extends over 15 amino acids. The CDR3 loop is CASSKQGFSEETQYF. CDR3 sequence (DNA): TGTGCCAGCAGCAAGCAGGGGTTTTCGGAAGAGACCCAGTACTTC.

J is TRBJ2-7 and V is TRBV20-1, with TRBD1 as a possible D gene (6 bases). This CDR3 has 12 amino acids. V was pared by 3 bases and J by 2 bases, with 8 bases between. CDR1 and CDR2 from the germline V gene are DFQATT and SNEGSKA (reference sequence). The CDR3 bases are TGCAGTGCTAGTCACAGGGCCTACGAGCAGTACTTC. Translated: CSASHRAYEQYF.

This clonotype was seen a handful of times. The rearrangement uses TRBV27 and TRBJ1-6, with unresolved D. The CDR3 totals 14 residues. Trimming stripped 0 bases from V and 6 bases from J, with 6 bases between. CDR1 MNHEY and CDR2 SMNVEV come from the germline V gene (reference sequence). The chain's CDR3 is CASSLSLLNSPLHF. For the CDR3, the DNA is TGTGCCAGCAGTTTATCCTTGCTTAATTCACCCCTCCACTTT.

The chain joins TRBV7-6 to TRBJ2-3, with 10 bases aligning to TRBD2. Germline CDR1 and CDR2: SGHVS and FNYEAQ. With 5 bases clipped from V and 2 bases from J, the junction kept 10 bases outside the gene matches. The CDR3 has 17 residues. The CDR3 nucleotides are TGTGCCAGCAGCCTGCGTACTAGCGGGACCAACACAGATACGCAGTATTTT. Translation gives CASSLRTSGTNTDTQYF. Variable domain in full (rest from reference TRBV7-6 and TRBJ2-3): GAGVSQSPRYKVTKRGQDVALRCDPISGHVSLYWYRQALGQGPEFLTYFNYEAQQDKSGLPNDRFSAERPEGSISTLTIQRTEQRDSAMYRCASSLRTSGTNTDTQYFGPGTRLTVL.

Written as DNA, the CDR3 is TGTGCCAGCAGTTCCCGGGACAGGGGATCTGGAAACACCATATATTTT. This sequence encodes CASSSRDRGSGNTIYF. This rearrangement joins TRBV6-5 to TRBJ1-3; 10 bases match TRBD1. The germline CDR1 and CDR2 sequences are MNHEY and SVGAGI. Trimming cost V 4 bases and J 1 base; bases outside gene matches: 4. CDR3 size: 16 residues.

This clonotype was recorded only once. This chain uses TRBV6-1 with TRBJ2-7; a possible D gene is TRBD2 (6 bases). Germline V CDR1 and CDR2: MNHNS, SASEGT. The ends were cut back, 6 bases at V and 3 bases at J, with 18 bases in the middle. This CDR3 comprises 15 residues. The CDR3 protein is CASSYDRTGSYEQYF. The CDR3 DNA reads TGTGCCAGCAGCTATGACAGAACCGGGAGCTACGAGCAGTACTTC.

This chain uses TRBV4-3 with TRBJ2-3; maybe TRBD1 (6 bases). This CDR3 spans 15 amino acids. V shed 0 bases and J shed 4 bases, with 11 bases lying between them. Germline loops: CDR1 LGHNA, CDR2 YSLEER. The CDR3 sequence is CASSQEGGSADTQYF. Here the CDR3 DNA reads TGCGCCAGCAGCCAAGAAGGGGGAAGCGCAGATACGCAGTATTTT.

The table lists this clonotype with a few counts. V usage is TRBV20-1 and J usage is TRBJ1-1, with D unclear. The germline V gene encodes CDR1 DFQATT and CDR2 SNEGSKA (reference sequence). The length of the CDR3 is 15 residues. Trimming took off 5 bases at V and 0 bases at J, with 16 bases between the two ends. The CDR3 DNA is TGCAGTGCTTGGACCGGACGGACCATGAACACTGAAGCTTTCTTT. Translated, it gives CSAWTGRTMNTEAFF.

This clonotype is labeled as medium-sized. The chain couples TRBV5-1 to TRBJ2-5, with D unclear. Trimming stripped 1 base from V and 0 bases from J, with 13 bases between. The germline V gene has CDR1 SGHRS and CDR2 YFSETQ. The length of the CDR3 is 16 residues. The CDR3 DNA is TGCGCCAGCAGCTTGAACCCAACAGCCGACCAAGAGACCCAGTACTTC. Amino acids: CASSLNPTADQETQYF. Using reference TRBV5-1 and TRBJ2-5 for the parts outside the CDR3, the full variable domain is KAGVTQTPRYLIKTRGQQVTLSCSPISGHRSVSWYQQTPGQGLQFLFEYFSETQRNKGNFPGRFSGRQFSNSRSEMNVSTLELGDSALYLCASSLNPTADQETQYFGPGTRLLVL.

This chain connects TRBV19 to TRBJ1-5; 7 bases map to TRBD1. The J segment lost 5 bases and the V segment lost 5 bases, leaving 6 bases of the junction unmatched. Germline V gene sequence: CDR1 LNHDA, CDR2 SQIVND (reference sequence). The CDR3 covers 14 residues. The CDR3 sequence is CASSPRTGDQPQHF. CDR3 DNA sequence: TGTGCCAGTAGTCCAAGGACAGGAGATCAGCCCCAGCATTTT.

This clonotype was seen a handful of times. The genes are TRBV20-1 and TRBJ2-5; D call uncertain. Germline V CDR1 and CDR2: DFQATT, SNEGSKA (reference sequence). The CDR3 has 12 amino acids. V dropped 6 bases and J dropped 5 bases, with 13 bases sitting between them. The CDR3 sequence is CSASPMLETQYF. The DNA of the CDR3 is TGCAGTGCGAGCCCCATGTTGGAGACCCAGTACTTC.

This clonotype was found a few times. This chain joins TRBV20-1 and TRBJ1-5, with a tentative D call TRBD1 (6 bases). Looked up from germline, CDR1 is DFQATT and CDR2 is SNEGSKA (reference sequence). The CDR3 sequence is 14 residues long. V was pared by 3 bases and J by 7 bases, with 16 bases between. The CDR3, as DNA: TGCAGTGCTAGCTTAAGGGGGGTACACCAGCCCCAGCATTTT. Amino acids: CSASLRGVHQPQHF.

V gene TRBV20-1 combines with J gene TRBJ1-2; D possibly corresponds to TRBD1 (5 bases). Germline values: CDR1 DFQATT, CDR2 SNEGSKA (reference sequence). The length of the CDR3 is 13 residues. V was pared by 2 bases and J by 12 bases, with 19 bases between. The CDR3 DNA is TGCAGTGCTAGAAGCCGGGGCGTGAGGGGCCACACCTTC. This sequence encodes CSARSRGVRGHTF.

This clonotype has just a few counts. Mismatch with germline at one junction end may stem from a read error. The gene calls are TRBV15 and TRBJ2-4; D is possibly TRBD1 (6 bases). This CDR3 region has 16 residues. Germline-derived CDR1 and CDR2 are LNHNV and YYDKDF (reference sequence). CDR3 residues: CATSGDRKLAKNIQYF. As DNA, the CDR3 is TGTGCCACCAGCGGAGACAGGAAACTAGCCAAAAACATTCAGTACTTC.

The chain is built from TRBV20-1 and TRBJ1-1; 8 nucleotides align to TRBD1. The CDR3 covers 15 residues. From germline, CDR1 is DFQATT and CDR2 SNEGSKA (reference sequence). Trimming cost V 6 bases and J 3 bases; bases outside gene matches: 12. The CDR3, as DNA: TGCAGTGCCCCAACGGGGACAGGCTGGGACACTGAAGCTTTCTTT. Its protein is CSAPTGTGWDTEAFF.

This rearrangement joins TRBV12-3 or TRBV12-4 to TRBJ1-1; 7 bases are a match to TRBD1. The CDR3 extends over 12 amino acids. With 7 bases clipped from V and 6 bases from J, the junction kept 5 bases outside the gene matches. The CDR3 loop reads CASNTGESEAFF. The DNA of the CDR3 is TGTGCCAGCAATACAGGGGAATCTGAAGCTTTCTTT.